A single sample gave rise to the 14 T cell receptor beta chains below, sequenced in a study of blood T cells in healthy people across ages. A J-beta primer mix and a sample-barcoded 5' primer were used in a second PCR of about 7 to 11 cycles. TCRdb fed the 5' RACE reads into MiXCR, producing one record per CDR3 protein. The table has fewer than 800,000 distinct CDR3 sequences, approximately 25% seen once; the top ten hold 9.4%. Separately, the same data were catalogued under a study of T cells of mothers and their children.

The sequencing sample was made of blood. All receptors derive from a boy aged 5-17 years in good health.

This chain uses TRBV5-6 with TRBJ2-7; TRBD2 aligns across 11 bases. CDR3 length equals 13 residues. After removal of 7 bases from V and 4 bases from J, the junction contained 4 bases not matched to a gene. CDR1 and CDR2 from the germline V gene are SGHDT and YYEEEE. The CDR3 nucleotides read TGTGCCAGCTTACTAGCGGGAGAGTACGAGCAGTACTTC. Residues: CASLLAGEYEQYF.

This clonotype occurred a few times. The chain joins TRBV6-4 to TRBJ2-5; 13 positions match TRBD2. The end of the DNA is better explained by TRBJ2-1, so the J call may be wrong. This CDR3 has 15 amino acids. Germline V gives CDR1 MRHNA, CDR2 SNTAGT. The CDR3 coding sequence is TGTGCCAGCAGTGAAACTAGCGGGGGGGCCCATGAGCAGTTCTTC. Protein sequence: CASSETSGGAHEQFF.

The chain is built from TRBV27 and TRBJ2-4, with 14 bases that match TRBD2. CDR1 is MNHEY and CDR2 is SMNVEV in the germline V gene (reference sequence). Trimming at V came to 5 bases and at J to 5 bases, leaving 14 bases not matched to a gene. This CDR3 spans 19 amino acids. CDR3 in DNA: TGTGCCAGCAGTACAACCCCCGGGACTAGCGGGAGTATCCAAAACATTCAGTACTTC. Its translation: CASSTTPGTSGSIQNIQYF.

The CDR3 is CASSQILAGGRKYF. The CDR3, as DNA: TGCGCCAGCAGCCAAATCCTAGCGGGAGGGCGAAAGTACTTC. V usage is TRBV4-1 and J usage is TRBJ2-7, with 12 bases that match TRBD2. The CDR3 length is 14 residues. V was clipped by 2 bases and J by 11 bases; unmatched bases: 7. Germline CDR1 MGHRA, CDR2 YSYEKL.

This sequence joins TRBV11-3 and TRBJ2-7; D possibly uses TRBD1 or TRBD2 (6 bases each). V lost 3 bases and J lost 6, with 15 bases in between. Germline V gives CDR1 SGHNT, CDR2 YENEEA. The CDR3 totals 14 residues. For the CDR3, the DNA is TGTGCCAGCAGCTTCTTTTTAGGGGGGATCGAGCAGTACTTC. It translates to CASSFFLGGIEQYF.

The chain is built from TRBV29-1 and TRBJ2-1; 12 nucleotides match TRBD2. V trimming: 4 bases; J trimming: 5 bases; junction bases outside the gene matches: 3. Germline lookup yields CDR1 SQVTM and CDR2 ANQGSEA. This CDR3 spans 14 amino acids. The CDR3 is CSVATSGSNNEQFF. The CDR3, as DNA: TGCAGCGTTGCGACTAGCGGGAGTAACAATGAGCAGTTCTTC.

This rearrangement joins TRBV29-1 to TRBJ2-7; D may correspond to TRBD1 or TRBD2 (5 bases each). Per germline, CDR1 SQVTM and CDR2 ANQGSEA. The CDR3 has 16 residues. Trimming pared 0 bases from V and 0 bases from J, leaving 15 bases between. The CDR3: CSVEDGGGIGSYEQYF. In DNA, the CDR3 is TGCAGCGTTGAAGATGGTGGGGGTATAGGCTCCTACGAGCAGTACTTC.

This clonotype was counted only a few times. This chain uses TRBV7-9 with TRBJ2-1; D might be TRBD2 (6 bases). V lost 6 bases, J lost 8 bases, and 20 bases lay in between. CDR1 and CDR2 (germline): SEHNR, FQNEAQ (reference sequence). The CDR3 sequence is 15 residues long. Here the CDR3 reads CASSSPGLRVDEQFF. As DNA, the CDR3 is TGTGCCAGCAGTTCTCCGGGACTGAGAGTTGATGAGCAGTTCTTC.

This clonotype was detected only a few times. V and J are TRBV29-1 and TRBJ2-3; D unresolved. The CDR3 spans 13 residues. The germline gives CDR1 SQVTM, CDR2 ANQGSEA. The V end was cut by 3 bases, the J end by 2 bases, with 9 bases between. The CDR3 sequence is CSVEFGYTDTQYF. The CDR3 DNA sequence: TGCAGCGTTGAGTTCGGGTACACAGATACGCAGTATTTT.

This rearrangement joins TRBV20-1 to TRBJ2-5; 10 bases align to TRBD2. The CDR3 consists of 16 residues. The germline V gene encodes CDR1 DFQATT and CDR2 SNEGSKA (reference sequence). V was clipped by 3 bases and J by 1 base; unmatched bases: 8. The CDR3 sequence: CSASIRSSGGQETQYF. The CDR3 DNA reads TGCAGTGCTAGTATTAGGTCTAGCGGGGGCCAAGAGACCCAGTACTTC.

The genes are TRBV29-1 and TRBJ2-7, with TRBD1 matching over 8 bases. CDR1 and CDR2 from the germline V gene are SQVTM and ANQGSEA. The CDR3 length is 14 residues. J was trimmed by 3 bases and V by 4 bases; bases with no gene match: 8. The CDR3 coding sequence is TGCAGCGTTGGGCAACAGGGGGGCGGCTACGAGCAGTACTTC. This codes for CSVGQQGGGYEQYF.

Only a few counts were recorded for this clonotype. The rearrangement joins TRBV29-1 to TRBJ2-2; tentatively, D is TRBD2 (6 bases). The germline V gene has CDR1 SQVTM and CDR2 ANQGSEA. The CDR3 sequence is 11 residues long. Trimming removed 7 bases at V and 8 bases at J, with 11 bases between. CDR3 region: CSGGEAGELFF. The CDR3 DNA sequence: TGCAGCGGAGGGGAGGCGGGGGAGCTGTTTTTT.

The chain joins TRBV9 to TRBJ2-1; 8 nucleotides match TRBD2. This CDR3 is 16 amino acids long. Germline V gene sequence: CDR1 SGDLS, CDR2 YYNGEE. V shed 3 bases and J 0 bases; nucleotides not matched to a gene: 5. CDR3 coding DNA: TGTGCCAGCAGCGGACTAGCGCCAAGCTCCTACAATGAGCAGTTCTTC. It codes for CASSGLAPSSYNEQFF.

The chain carries TRBV12-3 or TRBV12-4 and TRBJ2-7; D is perhaps TRBD2 (5 bases). CDR3 length: 15 amino acids. With 4 bases removed from V and 3 bases from J, the gap between germline ends came to 16 bases. As DNA, the CDR3 is TGTGCCAGCAGTTCCCCCCTTGAGGGCATCTACGAGCAGTACTTC. Amino acid sequence: CASSSPLEGIYEQYF.